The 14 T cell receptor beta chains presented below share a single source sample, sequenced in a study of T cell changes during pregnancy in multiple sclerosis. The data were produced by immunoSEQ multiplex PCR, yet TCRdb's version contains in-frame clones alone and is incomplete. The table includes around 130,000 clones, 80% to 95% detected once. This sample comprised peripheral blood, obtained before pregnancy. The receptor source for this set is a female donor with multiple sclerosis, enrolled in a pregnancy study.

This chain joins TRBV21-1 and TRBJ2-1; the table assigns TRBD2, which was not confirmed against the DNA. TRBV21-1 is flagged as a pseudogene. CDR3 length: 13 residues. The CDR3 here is CASSKDVTDEQFF. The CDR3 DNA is TGTGCCAGCAGCAAAGATGTAACGGATGAGCAGTTCTTC.

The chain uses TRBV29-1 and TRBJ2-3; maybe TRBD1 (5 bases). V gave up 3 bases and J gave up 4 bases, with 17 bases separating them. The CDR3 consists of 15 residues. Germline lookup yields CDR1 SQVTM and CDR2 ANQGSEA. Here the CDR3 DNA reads TGCAGCGTTGATGGGGCAGCCCAAGGCCCAGATACGCAGTATTTT. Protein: CSVDGAAQGPDTQYF.

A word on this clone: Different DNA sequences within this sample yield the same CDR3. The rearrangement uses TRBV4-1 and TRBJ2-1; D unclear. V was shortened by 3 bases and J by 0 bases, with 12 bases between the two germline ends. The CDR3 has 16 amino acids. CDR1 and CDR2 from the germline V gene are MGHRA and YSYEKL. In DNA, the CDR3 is TGCGCCAGCAGCCAGGTTGACATCCTCTCCTACAATGAGCAGTTCTTC. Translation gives CASSQVDILSYNEQFF.

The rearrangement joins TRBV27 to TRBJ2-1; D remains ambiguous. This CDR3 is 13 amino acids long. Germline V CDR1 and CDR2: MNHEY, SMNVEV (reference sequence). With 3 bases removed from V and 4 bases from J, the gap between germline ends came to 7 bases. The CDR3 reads CASSLSTYNEQFF. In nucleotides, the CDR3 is TGTGCCAGCAGTTTGTCTACGTACAATGAGCAGTTCTTC.

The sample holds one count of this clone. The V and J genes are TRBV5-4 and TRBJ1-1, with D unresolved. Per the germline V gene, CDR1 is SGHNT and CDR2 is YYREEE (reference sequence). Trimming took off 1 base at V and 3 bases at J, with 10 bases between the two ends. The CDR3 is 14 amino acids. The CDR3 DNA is TGTGCCAGCAGCTTGAGAGGGCTGGACACTGAAGCTTTCTTT. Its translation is CASSLRGLDTEAFF.

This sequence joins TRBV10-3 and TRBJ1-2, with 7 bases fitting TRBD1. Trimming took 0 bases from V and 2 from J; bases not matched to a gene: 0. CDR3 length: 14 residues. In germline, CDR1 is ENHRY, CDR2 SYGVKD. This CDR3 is CAISESTGNYGYTF. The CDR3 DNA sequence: TGTGCCATCAGTGAGTCGACAGGGAACTATGGCTACACCTTC.

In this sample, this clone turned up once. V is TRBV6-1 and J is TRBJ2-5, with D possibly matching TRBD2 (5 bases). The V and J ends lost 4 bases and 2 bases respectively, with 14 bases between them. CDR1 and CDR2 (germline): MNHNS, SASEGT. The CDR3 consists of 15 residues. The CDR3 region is CASSVPSGVQETQYF. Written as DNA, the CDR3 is TGTGCCAGCAGTGTACCCAGCGGAGTACAAGAGACCCAGTACTTC.

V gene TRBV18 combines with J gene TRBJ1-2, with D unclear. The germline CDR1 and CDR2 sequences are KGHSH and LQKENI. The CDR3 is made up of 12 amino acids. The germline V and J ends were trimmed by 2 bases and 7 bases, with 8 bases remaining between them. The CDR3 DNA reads TGTGCCAGCTCACCATTCATCAGTGGCTACACCTTC. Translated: CASSPFISGYTF.

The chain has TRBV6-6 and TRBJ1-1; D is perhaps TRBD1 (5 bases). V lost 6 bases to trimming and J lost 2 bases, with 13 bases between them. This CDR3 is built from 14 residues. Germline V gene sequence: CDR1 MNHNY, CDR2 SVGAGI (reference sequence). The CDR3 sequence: CASRSPGYNTEAFF. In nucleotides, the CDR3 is TGTGCCAGCAGATCTCCAGGGTATAACACTGAAGCTTTCTTT.

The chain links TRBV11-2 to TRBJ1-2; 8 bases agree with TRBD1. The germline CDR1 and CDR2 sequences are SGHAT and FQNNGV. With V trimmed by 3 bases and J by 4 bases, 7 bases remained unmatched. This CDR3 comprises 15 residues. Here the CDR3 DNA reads TGTGCCAGCAGCTTGGATCCAGGGGGCGGCTATGGCTACACCTTC. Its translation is CASSLDPGGGYGYTF.

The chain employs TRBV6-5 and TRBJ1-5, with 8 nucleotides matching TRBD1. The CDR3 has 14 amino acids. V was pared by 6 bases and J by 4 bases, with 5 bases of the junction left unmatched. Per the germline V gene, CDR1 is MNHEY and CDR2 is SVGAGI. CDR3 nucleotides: TGTGCCAGCAGCCGGACAGGGACAAATCAGCCCCAGCATTTT. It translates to CASSRTGTNQPQHF.

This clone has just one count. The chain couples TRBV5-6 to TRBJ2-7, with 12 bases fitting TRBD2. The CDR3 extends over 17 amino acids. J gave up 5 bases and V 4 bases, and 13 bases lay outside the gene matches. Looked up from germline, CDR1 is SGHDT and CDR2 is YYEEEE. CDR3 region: CASSPWTSGTSFDEQYF. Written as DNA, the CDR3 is TGTGCCAGCAGCCCGTGGACTAGCGGGACTTCTTTCGACGAGCAGTACTTC.

CDR3 DNA sequence: TGCAGCGTTGGGATGACAACCACCAACACTGAAGCTTTCTTT. Protein: CSVGMTTTNTEAFF. The chain is built from TRBV29-1 and TRBJ1-1; no clear D. V was pared by 4 bases and J by 2 bases, with 14 bases between. Germline V gene lookup returns CDR1 SQVTM and CDR2 ANQGSEA. The CDR3 is made up of 14 amino acids.

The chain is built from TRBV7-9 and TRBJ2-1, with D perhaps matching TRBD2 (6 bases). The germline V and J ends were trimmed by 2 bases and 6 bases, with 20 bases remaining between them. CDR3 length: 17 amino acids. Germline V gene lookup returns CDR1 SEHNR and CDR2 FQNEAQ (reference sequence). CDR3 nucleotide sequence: TGTGCCAGCAGCTTATGGGTCGGCGGGAAAGCTTTCAATGAGCAGTTCTTC. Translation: CASSLWVGGKAFNEQFF.